This T cell receptor beta chain is drawn from a study of somatic mutations in cytotoxic T cells in rheumatoid arthritis. The overall study: Flow sorting yielded some V beta antibody-stained T-cell populations at nearly 100% purity, among them V beta1+ cells sequenced for TCRB. Study outcomes and limitations: For about an eighth of the roughly 60 patients, a single CD8+ clone accounted for more than 20% of CD8+ cells.

The CDR3 covers 16 residues. Germline V gene data show CDR1 as SNHLY and CDR2 as FYNNEI. Trimming cost V 4 bases and J 1 base, with 15 bases left between them. In regard to this clone: Its antigen is currently unknown.

Assay: immunoSEQ multiplex PCR; the TCRdb copy retains only in-frame clones and omits some. Among about 20,000 clones, about nine tenths were seen once, and the ten largest hold about 15%. The chain carries TRBV2 and TRBJ2-3, with TRBD2 as a possible D gene (5 bases). Sequenced material: CD8+ T cells sorted from blood. The origin of this receptor is a man aged 40-49 years in good health. The CDR3 reads CASSGPTSPRTDTQYF. In DNA, the CDR3 is TGTGCCAGCAGTGGCCCAACTAGTCCTCGCACAGATACGCAGTATTTT. Full variable domain (outside the CDR3, taken from reference TRBV2 and TRBJ2-3): EPEVTQTPSHQVTQMGQEVILRCVPISNHLYFYWYRQILGQKVEFLVSFYNNEISEKSEIFDDQFSVERPDGSNFTLKIRSTKLEDSAMYFCASSGPTSPRTDTQYFGPGTRLTVL.